These T cell receptor beta chains were read from a single sample in a study of CD8+ T cells in alopecia areata. Assay: immunoSEQ multiplex PCR; the TCRdb copy retains only in-frame clones and omits some. The table shows about 190,000 clones, with just under 65% occurring only once. The material sequenced was CD4+ T cells sorted from blood, taken at approximately week 50, from a patient treated with tofacitinib. The receptors come from a human donor with alopecia areata. CDR3s include the opening cysteine and the closing phenylalanine or tryptophan. Fields, in order: V gene, J gene, D gene, clone size, CDR3 protein, CDR3 DNA. The D gene is left open where the match is weak. Rows may omit the clone size; those that give it use once, few, many or a size class.

TRBV27	TRBJ1-5	NA	once	CASSLFSRANQPQHF	TGTGCCAGCAGTTTATTTAGCAGGGCGAATCAGCCCCAGCATTTT
TRBV18	TRBJ1-1	NA	few	CASSLQRNTEAFF	TGTGCCAGCTCACTTCAGCGGAACACTGAAGCTTTCTTT
TRBV7-9	TRBJ1-2	NA	NA	CASSSDNYGYTF	TGTGCCAGCAGCTCAGACAACTATGGCTACACCTTC
TRBV4-3	TRBJ2-7	TRBD1	NA	CASSSGQGYEQYF	TGCGCCAGCAGCTCCGGACAGGGCTACGAGCAGTACTTC
TRBV30	TRBJ2-1	TRBD2	NA	CAWSVQRLAGGYNEQFF	TGTGCCTGGAGTGTACAAAGACTAGCGGGGGGGTACAATGAGCAGTTCTTC
TRBV7-2	TRBJ1-2	NA	few	CASSGDVTATYGYTF	TGTGCCAGCAGCGGGGACGTGACAGCAACCTATGGCTACACCTTC
TRBV4-1	TRBJ1-2	NA	NA	CASSPIVGTSVGYTF	TGCGCCAGCAGCCCCATAGTCGGGACCTCGGTTGGCTACACCTTC
TRBV9	TRBJ1-1	NA	few	CASSVKQLSNTEAFF	TGTGCCAGCAGCGTGAAACAGTTATCGAACACTGAAGCTTTCTTT
TRBV30	TRBJ2-5	TRBD2	NA	CAQSLAGMETQYF	TGTGCCCAGAGCCTAGCGGGGATGGAGACCCAGTACTTC
TRBV2	TRBJ1-4	NA	NA	CASSVDLWPEKLFF	TGTGCCAGCAGTGTCGACTTGTGGCCTGAAAAACTGTTTTTT
TRBV30	TRBJ1-1	NA	few	CAWSVRGQTEAFF	TGTGCCTGGAGTGTCAGAGGGCAGACTGAAGCTTTCTTT
TRBV2	TRBJ2-2	TRBD2	NA	CASLTGRGGAGELFF	TGTGCCAGCCTCACGGGCCGCGGGGGGGCCGGGGAGCTGTTTTTT
TRBV9	TRBJ2-7	NA	NA	CASSVGLGGSYEQYF	TGTGCCAGCAGCGTAGGACTAGGCGGCAGCTACGAGCAGTACTTC
TRBV29-1	TRBJ1-1	NA	few	CSVGVPRGMNTEAFF	TGCAGCGTTGGGGTCCCACGGGGCATGAACACTGAAGCTTTCTTT
TRBV19	TRBJ1-1	NA	many	CASTRQAWNTEAFF	TGTGCCAGTACCAGACAGGCGTGGAACACTGAAGCTTTCTTT
TRBV2	TRBJ2-2	TRBD1	NA	CASSIDRAETGELFF	TGTGCCAGCAGTATCGACAGGGCTGAGACCGGGGAGCTGTTTTTT
TRBV29-1	TRBJ2-3	TRBD2	NA	CSVSSGGGDTQYF	TGCAGCGTTAGCAGCGGGGGTGGAGATACGCAGTATTTT
TRBV10-2	TRBJ1-2	NA	NA	CASSESRGNYGYTF	TGCGCCAGCAGTGAGTCGAGAGGCAACTATGGCTACACCTTC
TRBV7-3	TRBJ2-1	NA	NA	CASSPRGENEQFF	TGTGCCAGCAGCCCGCGAGGGGAAAATGAGCAGTTCTTC
TRBV19	TRBJ2-5	TRBD1	NA	CASSRGQQETQYF	TGTGCCAGTAGCCGGGGACAGCAAGAGACCCAGTACTTC
TRBV7-8	TRBJ1-1	NA	NA	CASSLSWENTEAFF	TGTGCCAGCAGCTTAAGTTGGGAGAACACTGAAGCTTTCTTT
TRBV10-1	TRBJ2-7	NA	NA	CASSAQRTYEQYF	TGCGCCAGCAGCGCCCAACGGACATACGAGCAGTACTTC
TRBV29-1	TRBJ1-1	NA	NA	CSVDSTASRAFF	TGCAGCGTTGATAGTACGGCCAGCCGAGCTTTCTTT
TRBV29-1	TRBJ1-1	TRBD1	NA	CSVVVWDRKAFF	TGCAGCGTTGTGGTTTGGGACAGGAAAGCTTTCTTT
TRBV6-5	TRBJ2-1	NA	NA	CASTERFGQEQFF	TGTGCCAGCACCGAAAGGTTCGGACAGGAGCAGTTCTTC
TRBV20-1	TRBJ1-6	NA	NA	CSAADSRALHF	TGCAGTGCTGCCGACTCCCGAGCCCTCCACTTT
TRBV14	TRBJ1-1	NA	few	CASSSARPWNTEAFF	TGTGCCAGCAGTTCAGCCCGACCGTGGAACACTGAAGCTTTCTTT
TRBV18	TRBJ1-5	TRBD1	NA	CASSPRTGTGNQPQHF	TGTGCCAGCTCACCACGGACAGGGACGGGCAATCAGCCCCAGCATTTT
TRBV29-1	TRBJ2-6	NA	few	CSVQAAASGANVLTF	TGCAGCGTTCAGGCCGCAGCCTCTGGGGCCAACGTCCTGACTTTC
TRBV28	TRBJ1-6	TRBD1	NA	CASGGTGPNSPLHF	TGTGCCAGCGGGGGGACAGGGCCCAATTCACCCCTCCACTTT
TRBV7-2	TRBJ1-6	NA	few	CASSLRMNNSPLHF	TGTGCCAGCAGCTTGCGGATGAATAATTCACCCCTCCACTTT
TRBV4-3	TRBJ2-5	NA	NA	CASSQEYQETQYF	TGCGCCAGCAGCCAAGAATACCAAGAGACCCAGTACTTC
TRBV2	TRBJ2-2	TRBD2	NA	CASSLAGDTGELFF	TGTGCCAGCAGTTTAGCGGGGGATACCGGGGAGCTGTTTTTT
TRBV9	TRBJ1-4	TRBD1	NA	CASSVGQRNEKLFF	TGTGCCAGCAGCGTGGGACAGCGCAATGAAAAACTGTTTTTT
TRBV7-2	TRBJ2-1	TRBD2	once	CASSRLVSGGPYNEQFF	TGTGCCAGCAGCAGACTGGTTAGCGGGGGCCCTTACAATGAGCAGTTCTTC
TRBV5-1	TRBJ2-7	NA	NA	CASSPGADIRGEQYF	TGCGCCAGCAGCCCGGGAGCTGACATACGGGGCGAGCAGTACTTC
TRBV7-2	TRBJ2-1	NA	few	CASSFFSSYNEQFF	TGTGCCAGCAGCTTTTTCAGCTCCTACAATGAGCAGTTCTTC
TRBV4-3	TRBJ2-3	NA	NA	CASSQGDGPGDTQYF	TGCGCCAGCAGCCAAGGGGACGGCCCAGGAGATACGCAGTATTTT
TRBV6-1	TRBJ2-6	NA	NA	CASSEAGYGANVLTF	TGTGCCAGCAGTGAAGCGGGGTACGGGGCCAACGTCCTGACTTTC
TRBV7-6	TRBJ2-4	TRBD1	NA	CASSLQGPSNIQYF	TGTGCCAGCAGCCTACAGGGGCCGTCAAACATTCAGTACTTC
TRBV5-4	TRBJ2-6	NA	NA	CASSLRGPNVLTF	TGTGCCAGCAGCTTGAGGGGACCCAACGTCCTGACTTTC
TRBV20-1	TRBJ2-2	NA	NA	CSATYTGELFF	TGCAGTGCTACCTACACCGGGGAGCTGTTTTTT
TRBV5-6	TRBJ1-2	NA	NA	CASSFGNGYTF	TGTGCCAGCAGCTTCGGGAATGGCTACACCTTC
TRBV4-3	TRBJ1-2	NA	few	CASSQDLAATTNYGYTF	TGCGCCAGCAGCCAAGATTTAGCAGCTACTACTAACTATGGCTACACCTTC
TRBV9	TRBJ1-2	NA	NA	CASSAQQTLSGGYTF	TGTGCCAGCAGTGCCCAACAGACGCTATCGGGGGGCTACACCTTC
TRBV2	TRBJ2-3	NA	NA	CASGASYTDTQYF	TGTGCCAGCGGGGCCAGCTACACAGATACGCAGTATTTT
TRBV9	TRBJ1-3	NA	NA	CASSKQPGALSGNTIYF	TGTGCCAGCAGCAAGCAACCAGGGGCCCTCTCTGGAAACACCATATATTTT
TRBV11-1	TRBJ1-1	NA	many	CASSPQTLNTEAFF	TGTGCCAGCAGCCCTCAGACTTTGAACACTGAAGCTTTCTTT
TRBV30	TRBJ1-1	NA	NA	CASQRGASTEAFF	TGTGCCTCTCAACGCGGGGCGAGCACTGAAGCTTTCTTT
TRBV30	TRBJ2-3	NA	NA	CAWSVSISTQYF	TGTGCCTGGAGTGTATCTATTAGTACGCAGTATTTT
TRBV29-1	TRBJ2-1	NA	NA	CSVEEVVGLAFF	TGCAGCGTTGAAGAGGTGGTTGGCCTCGCGTTCTTC
TRBV29-1	TRBJ1-5	NA	NA	CSVGSGGYGQHF	TGCAGCGTTGGCAGTGGCGGTTATGGCCAGCATTTT
TRBV2	TRBJ2-7	NA	NA	CASSEVRRRNEQYF	TGTGCCAGCAGTGAGGTCCGTCGACGGAACGAGCAGTACTTC
TRBV19	TRBJ1-1	TRBD1	few	CASSIGQVNTEAFF	TGTGCCAGTAGTATTGGACAGGTGAACACTGAAGCTTTCTTT
TRBV29-1	TRBJ2-6	TRBD1	NA	CSVGTGGTGANVLTF	TGCAGCGTGGGAACAGGGGGAACTGGGGCCAACGTCCTGACTTTC
TRBV7-2	TRBJ1-1	TRBD1	NA	CASSIQGHVNTEAFF	TGTGCCAGCAGCATACAGGGGCATGTGAACACTGAAGCTTTCTTT
TRBV25-1	TRBJ2-7	NA	NA	CASSGAIYEQYF	TGTGCCAGCAGTGGAGCGATTTACGAGCAGTACTTC